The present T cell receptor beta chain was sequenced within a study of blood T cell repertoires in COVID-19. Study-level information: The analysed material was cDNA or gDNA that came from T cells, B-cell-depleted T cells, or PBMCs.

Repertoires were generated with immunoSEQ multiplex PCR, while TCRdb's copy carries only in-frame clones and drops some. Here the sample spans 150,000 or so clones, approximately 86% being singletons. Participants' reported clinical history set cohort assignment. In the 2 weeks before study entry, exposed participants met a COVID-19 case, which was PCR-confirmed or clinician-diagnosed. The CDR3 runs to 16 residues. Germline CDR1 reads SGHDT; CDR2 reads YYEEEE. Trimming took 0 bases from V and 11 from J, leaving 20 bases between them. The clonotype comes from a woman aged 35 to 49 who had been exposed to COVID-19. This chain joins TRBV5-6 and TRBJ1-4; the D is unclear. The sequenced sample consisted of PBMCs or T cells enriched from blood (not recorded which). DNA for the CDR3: TGTGCCAGCAGCTTGGTCTTTGGTTGGAAACTGCGGAAACTGTTTTTT. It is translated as CASSLVFGWKLRKLFF. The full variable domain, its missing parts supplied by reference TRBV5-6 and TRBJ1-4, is DAGVTQSPTHLIKTRGQQVTLRCSPKSGHDTVSWYQQALGQGPQFIFQYYEEEERQRGNFPDRFSGHQFPNYSSELNVNALLLGDSALYLCASSLVFGWKLRKLFFGSGTQLSVL.